The present T cell receptor (beta chain) was sequenced within a study of CD8 T cells in Susac syndrome. Looking at the study overall: Within the sequenced Susac syndrome patient group, roughly 6 exhibited active disease and roughly 8 were in remission.

RNA in amounts of about 0.45 to 1 ug was reverse transcribed with random hexamers. TCRdb independently ran MiXCR on the immunoSEQ multiplex PCR reads; one entry per CDR3 protein. The sample has about 71,000 distinct CDR3 sequences; 90% to 95% are singletons. The CDR3 contains 13 residues. The germline V gene has CDR1 ENHRY and CDR2 SYGVKD. Trimming left V 4 bases short and J 5 bases short, with 11 bases between. Sequencing used CD4+ T cells from PBMCs. This TCR derives from a human donor with Susac syndrome. This chain joins TRBV10-3 and TRBJ2-5, with a possible D match to TRBD1 (6 bases). Written as DNA, the CDR3 is TGTGCCATCAGTGTAACAGGGAAGGAGACCCAGTACTTC. Its protein is CAISVTGKETQYF.